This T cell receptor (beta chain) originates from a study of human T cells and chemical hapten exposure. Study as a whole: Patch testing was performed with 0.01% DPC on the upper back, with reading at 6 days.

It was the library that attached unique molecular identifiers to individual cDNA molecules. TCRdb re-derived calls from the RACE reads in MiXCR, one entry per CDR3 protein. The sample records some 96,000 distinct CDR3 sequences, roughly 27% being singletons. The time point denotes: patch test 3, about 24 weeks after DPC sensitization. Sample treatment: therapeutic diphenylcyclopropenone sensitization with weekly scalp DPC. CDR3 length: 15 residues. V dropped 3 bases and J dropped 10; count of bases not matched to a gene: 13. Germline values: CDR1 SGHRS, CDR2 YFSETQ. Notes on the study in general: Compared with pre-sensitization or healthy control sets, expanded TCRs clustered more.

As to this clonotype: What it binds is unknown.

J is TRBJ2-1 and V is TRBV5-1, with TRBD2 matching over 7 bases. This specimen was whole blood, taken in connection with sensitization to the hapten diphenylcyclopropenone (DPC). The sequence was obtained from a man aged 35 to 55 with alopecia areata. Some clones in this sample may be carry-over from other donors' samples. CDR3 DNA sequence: TGCGCCAGCAGCTCCGGGACTATTTTGTCGCAGGAGCAGTTCTTC. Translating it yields CASSSGTILSQEQFF. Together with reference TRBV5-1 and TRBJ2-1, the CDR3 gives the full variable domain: KAGVTQTPRYLIKTRGQQVTLSCSPISGHRSVSWYQQTPGQGLQFLFEYFSETQRNKGNFPGRFSGRQFSNSRSEMNVSTLELGDSALYLCASSSGTILSQEQFFGPGTRLTVL.